This passage covers 31 T cell receptor beta chains from one sample sequenced in a study of blood T cell repertoires in COVID-19 (dated by TCRdb to 2019 to 2021). The library was prepared using the immunoSEQ multiplex PCR assay. Held by TCRdb, this immuneACCESS table contains in-frame sequences only and omits some clones. Under half of the omission traces to an unresolved V gene where checked; the cause of the rest is unknown. The sample table contains 200,000 to 300,000 clones; only one count was recorded for roughly 80% of them. The biggest ten clones account for roughly 12% of the sample. Sequencing was performed on peripheral blood. The receptors here all came from a woman aged 60-75 years with active or convalescent COVID-19.

V usage is TRBV24-1 and J usage is TRBJ2-3; 16 nucleotides align to TRBD2. Germline V gene sequence: CDR1 KGHDR, CDR2 SFDVKD. The CDR3 sequence is 19 residues long. The ends lost 2 bases at V and 2 bases at J; junction bases unmatched: 6. Here the CDR3 DNA reads TGTGCCACCAGTGATTCCCCGGGACTAGCGGGGGGGCTCACAGATACGCAGTATTTT. It encodes CATSDSPGLAGGLTDTQYF.

The chain has TRBV4-1 and TRBJ1-4, with D unresolved. V was trimmed by 0 bases and J by 6 bases, leaving 11 bases between them. The CDR3 covers 15 residues. Germline values: CDR1 MGHRA, CDR2 YSYEKL. The CDR3 sequence: CASSQDSGRDEKLFF. CDR3 nucleotides: TGCGCCAGCAGCCAAGATTCGGGGAGGGATGAAAAACTGTTTTTT.

V gene TRBV21-1 combines with J gene TRBJ1-3. TRBV21-1 is a pseudogene locus. The CDR3 has 16 residues. The DNA of the CDR3 is TGTGCCAGCACCAATGGGAGGGGTAAGGATGGAAACACCATATATTTT. Amino acid sequence: CASTNGRGKDGNTIYF.

The chain combines TRBV30 with TRBJ1-5; 9 nucleotides agree with TRBD1. Germline V gene data show CDR1 as GTSNPN and CDR2 as SVGIG (reference sequence). Trimming cost V 5 bases and J 4 bases; bases outside gene matches: 0. This CDR3 region has 12 residues. CDR3 sequence: CAWGQGNQPQHF. CDR3 nucleotide sequence: TGTGCCTGGGGACAGGGGAATCAGCCCCAGCATTTT.

The rearrangement links TRBV27 to TRBJ2-1, with a weak D call TRBD2 (6 bases). CDR1 is MNHEY and CDR2 is SMNVEV in the germline V gene (reference sequence). This CDR3 spans 17 amino acids. V was clipped by 7 bases and J by 7 bases, with 26 bases between them. In nucleotides, the CDR3 is TGTGCCAGCACCAAAGCGGTGGGCAGGGAGGTTGAAAATGAGCAGTTCTTC. This sequence encodes CASTKAVGREVENEQFF.

The rearrangement joins TRBV7-2 to TRBJ2-2; D is undetermined. The ends were cut back, 5 bases at V and 6 bases at J, with 16 bases in the middle. Germline CDR1 SGHTA, CDR2 FQGNSA. The CDR3 has 15 amino acids. CDR3 DNA: TGTGCCAGCAGCCCCGGCCGGGTGGATGCCGGGGAGCTGTTTTTT. It yields the protein CASSPGRVDAGELFF.

The V and J genes are TRBV7-8 and TRBJ1-2; 7 bases map to TRBD1. This CDR3 contains 15 residues. From germline, CDR1 is SGHVS and CDR2 FQNEAQ. The junction had 11 bases not matched to a gene; V was cut back by 6 bases and J by 4 bases. The CDR3 region has the DNA TGTGCCAGCAGTTGGGGACAGCCTTCACTCTATGGCTACACCTTC. This encodes CASSWGQPSLYGYTF.

This clone was counted only a few times. V usage is TRBV27 and J usage is TRBJ1-5, with 7 positions matching TRBD1. With V trimmed by 2 bases and J by 7 bases, 5 bases remained unmatched. In germline, CDR1 is MNHEY, CDR2 SMNVEV (reference sequence). The CDR3 is made up of 14 amino acids. The chain's CDR3 is CASSLTGQWQPQHF. In nucleotides, the CDR3 is TGTGCCAGCAGTTTAACGGGACAGTGGCAGCCCCAGCATTTT.

The chain links TRBV6-5 to TRBJ2-2; 9 nucleotides match TRBD1. The CDR3 is 14 residues long. Germline CDR1 is MNHEY and CDR2 is SVGAGI. With V trimmed by 5 bases and J by 7 bases, 5 bases remained unmatched. This CDR3 reads CASSRTGEGGELFF. CDR3 DNA: TGTGCCAGCAGTAGGACAGGGGAGGGCGGGGAGCTGTTTTTT.

This chain links TRBV27 with TRBJ2-1; 10 nucleotides agree with TRBD1. J lost 6 bases, V lost 7 bases, and 12 bases had no gene match. Germline V gene data show CDR1 as MNHEY and CDR2 as SMNVEV (reference sequence). The CDR3 has 16 residues. CDR3 nucleotide sequence: TGTGCCAGCACTACCCGGGACAGGGGCCCTGCCAATGAGCAGTTCTTC. Residues: CASTTRDRGPANEQFF.

This chain uses TRBV30 with TRBJ2-1; weak D call: TRBD1 (7 bases). The V gene lost 0 bases and the J gene lost 4 bases, with 16 bases spanning the gap. This CDR3 spans 16 amino acids. Germline CDR1 GTSNPN, CDR2 SVGIG (reference sequence). The CDR3 region is CAWSVQARGTYNEQFF. CDR3 nucleotide sequence: TGTGCCTGGAGTGTACAGGCCAGGGGGACTTACAATGAGCAGTTCTTC.

V gene TRBV10-3 combines with J gene TRBJ2-1; D possibly corresponds to TRBD2 (5 bases). V lost 6 bases and J lost 8, with 14 bases in between. Germline lookup yields CDR1 ENHRY and CDR2 SYGVKD. This CDR3 comprises 13 residues. The CDR3 loop is CAIRPPGTDEQFF. The DNA of the CDR3 is TGTGCCATCAGGCCCCCGGGAACGGATGAGCAGTTCTTC.

The chain employs TRBV4-1 and TRBJ2-1; 11 nucleotides match TRBD1. J lost 7 bases, V lost 1 base, and 3 bases had no gene match. Germline CDR1 MGHRA, CDR2 YSYEKL. This CDR3 contains 15 residues. CDR3 in amino acids: CASSQVGQGVNEQFF. CDR3 sequence (DNA): TGCGCCAGCAGCCAAGTGGGACAGGGGGTGAATGAGCAGTTCTTC.

The chain employs TRBV7-2 and TRBJ2-7, with TRBD2 matching 7 bases. Germline lookup yields CDR1 SGHTA and CDR2 FQGNSA. The CDR3 has 14 amino acids. The J segment lost 4 bases and the V segment lost 4 bases, leaving 7 bases of the junction unmatched. For the CDR3, the DNA is TGTGCCAGCAGCTCACGTCCTAGCGGATACGAGCAGTACTTC. The encoded protein is CASSSRPSGYEQYF.

In this sample, this clone turned up once. The chain uses TRBV5-1 and TRBJ2-7; TRBD2 might be the D (5 bases). The CDR3 is 15 amino acids. Germline values: CDR1 SGHRS, CDR2 YFSETQ. Trimming removed 4 bases from V and 1 base from J, with 15 bases in between. CDR3 sequence reads: CASSRDGVGSYEQYF. In DNA form, the CDR3 reads TGCGCCAGCAGCCGGGATGGGGTGGGTTCCTACGAGCAGTACTTC.

V usage is TRBV18 and J usage is TRBJ1-3, with TRBD1 identical over 8 bases. The CDR3 extends over 15 amino acids. J gave up 4 bases and V 6 bases, and 8 bases lay outside the gene matches. Per the germline V gene, CDR1 is KGHSH and CDR2 is LQKENI. The CDR3 loop is CASSLGQVRGNTIYF. The DNA of the CDR3 is TGTGCCAGCTCCCTGGGACAGGTCCGAGGAAACACCATATATTTT.

The sample holds a few counts of this clone. The V and J genes are TRBV6-5 and TRBJ1-4; 10 bases map to TRBD1. The ends lost 8 bases at V and 5 bases at J; junction bases unmatched: 5. The CDR3 is 14 amino acids. From germline, CDR1 is MNHEY and CDR2 SVGAGI. CDR3 sequence reads: CASGPGQGNEKLFF. Written as DNA, the CDR3 is TGTGCCAGCGGTCCGGGACAGGGGAATGAAAAACTGTTTTTT.

The chain has TRBV5-1 and TRBJ2-5, with D perhaps TRBD1 (6 bases). The CDR3 consists of 14 residues. V gave up 1 base and J gave up 4 bases, with 11 bases separating them. Germline loops: CDR1 SGHRS, CDR2 YFSETQ. The chain's CDR3 is CASSLSGQIETQYF. CDR3 nucleotides: TGCGCCAGCAGCTTGTCAGGACAGATAGAGACCCAGTACTTC.

The CDR3 loop is CASSWTGQTGNTIYF. CDR3 nucleotide sequence: TGTGCCAGCAGCTGGACGGGACAAACTGGAAACACCATATATTTT. The chain carries TRBV7-2 and TRBJ1-3, with a possible D match to TRBD1 (6 bases). This CDR3 is 15 amino acids long. The V gene's germline CDR1 is SGHTA and CDR2 FQGNSA. V was clipped by 4 bases and J by 2 bases, with 12 bases between them.

This clone appeared once. The chain employs TRBV2 and TRBJ1-1; TRBD1 matches at 7 bases. CDR1 is SNHLY and CDR2 is FYNNEI in the germline V gene. Losses at the gene ends were 6 bases for V and 0 bases for J; bases not matched to a gene: 7. The CDR3 is 15 amino acids. Here the CDR3 reads CASRPTTGMNTEAFF. CDR3 nucleotides: TGTGCCAGCAGGCCCACGACAGGGATGAACACTGAAGCTTTCTTT.

A single count supports this clone. The chain links TRBV12-3 or TRBV12-4 to TRBJ2-1, with D uncertain. The CDR3 covers 13 residues. The V end lost 7 bases, the J end lost 4 bases, and 11 bases lay between the germline ends. The CDR3 coding sequence is TGTGCCAGCACCCTAGGAACGTACAATGAGCAGTTCTTC. Residues: CASTLGTYNEQFF.

This clone was found once. V gene TRBV5-4 combines with J gene TRBJ2-6; D call uncertain. This CDR3 spans 18 amino acids. CDR1 is SGHNT and CDR2 is YYREEE in the germline V gene (reference sequence). V was cut by 0 bases and J by 0 bases, with 13 bases left in between. The CDR3 DNA reads as TGTGCCAGCAGCTTGGAATATTCAGGTCTCTCTGGGGCCAACGTCCTGACTTTC. It codes for CASSLEYSGLSGANVLTF.

The CDR3 DNA reads as TGTGCCAGCAGTTCCGAGAGCTTGAACACTGAAGCTTTCTTT. This encodes CASSSESLNTEAFF. The chain joins TRBV6-5 to TRBJ1-1; D is unresolved. The CDR3 is made up of 14 amino acids. V was cut by 4 bases and J by 0 bases, with 9 bases left in between. Germline CDR1 and CDR2: MNHEY and SVGAGI.

The chain has TRBV6-2 or TRBV6-3 and TRBJ2-7; D is perhaps TRBD1 (5 bases). Per germline, CDR1 MNHEY and CDR2 SVGEGT. V lost 3 bases to trimming and J lost 0 bases, with 9 bases between them. The CDR3 sequence is 14 residues long. The CDR3 nucleotides are TGTGCCAGCAGTTATGCAGGGATCTCCTACGAGCAGTACTTC. Protein product: CASSYAGISYEQYF.

The chain links TRBV19 to TRBJ1-5, with TRBD1 matching over 9 bases. CDR1 is LNHDA and CDR2 is SQIVND in the germline V gene (reference sequence). The CDR3 runs to 14 residues. V shed 6 bases, J shed 4 bases, and the junction held 4 bases outside the gene matches. CDR3 sequence reads: CASRDRGGNQPQHF. CDR3 DNA: TGTGCCAGTAGGGACAGGGGCGGAAATCAGCCCCAGCATTTT.

This clone showed up just a few times. The J gene is TRBJ2-7, the V gene TRBV4-3; a weak D match, TRBD1 (8 bases). The germline V gene has CDR1 LGHNA and CDR2 YSLEER. This CDR3 spans 16 amino acids. V gave up 0 bases and J gave up 2 bases, with 14 bases separating them. In nucleotides, the CDR3 is TGCGCCAGCAGCCAAGAACAGGGGGGGGTCCCCTACGAGCAGTACTTC. This codes for CASSQEQGGVPYEQYF.

The chain couples TRBV6-2 or TRBV6-3 to TRBJ1-2; 7 bases are shared with TRBD1. The CDR3 sequence is 17 residues long. Germline CDR1 is MNHEY and CDR2 is SVGEGT. Trimming cost V 6 bases and J 3 bases; bases outside gene matches: 16. CDR3 in DNA: TGTGCCAGCAGCGCTACCGGGACAGCGATGAGACACTATGGCTACACCTTC. This codes for CASSATGTAMRHYGYTF.

The chain uses TRBV6-5 and TRBJ1-2, with D possibly TRBD1 on 5 matching bases. Trimming pared 6 bases from V and 0 bases from J, leaving 11 bases between. In germline, CDR1 is MNHEY, CDR2 SVGAGI. This CDR3 is 14 amino acids long. The CDR3 loop is CASSPQGTNYGYTF. Written as DNA, the CDR3 is TGTGCCAGCAGCCCCCAGGGCACTAACTATGGCTACACCTTC.

This chain uses TRBV4-1 with TRBJ2-3, with 7 bases fitting TRBD1. V was clipped by 2 bases and J by 2 bases; unmatched bases: 7. The length of the CDR3 is 16 residues. CDR1 is MGHRA, CDR2 YSYEKL, per germline. CDR3 protein: CASSQKQGILTDTQYF. The CDR3 DNA follows: TGCGCCAGCAGCCAAAAACAGGGGATCCTCACAGATACGCAGTATTTT.

This chain joins TRBV19 and TRBJ2-7; D may be TRBD1 (5 bases). Germline V gene lookup returns CDR1 LNHDA and CDR2 SQIVND (reference sequence). This CDR3 comprises 14 residues. V lost 5 bases to trimming and J lost 7 bases, with 18 bases between them. DNA for the CDR3: TGTGCCAGTAGTGAAGGGGCCGCGAGGTCTGAGCAGTACTTC. It is translated as CASSEGAARSEQYF.

The chain links TRBV5-1 to TRBJ2-2, with 14 bases matching TRBD2. Per germline, CDR1 SGHRS and CDR2 YFSETQ. V was pared by 4 bases and J by 0 bases, with 5 bases of the junction left unmatched. CDR3 length equals 18 residues. This CDR3 is CASSRGLAGDTNTGELFF. The CDR3 nucleotides are TGCGCCAGCAGCAGGGGACTAGCGGGGGACACGAACACCGGGGAGCTGTTTTTT. Variable domain in full (rest from reference TRBV5-1 and TRBJ2-2): KAGVTQTPRYLIKTRGQQVTLSCSPISGHRSVSWYQQTPGQGLQFLFEYFSETQRNKGNFPGRFSGRQFSNSRSEMNVSTLELGDSALYLCASSRGLAGDTNTGELFFGEGSRLTVL.